These 25 T cell receptor beta chains share one sample of origin, sequenced in a study of T cell repertoires in cytomegalovirus infection. Each CDR3 protein is one row after TCRdb ran MiXCR on the reads. This table holds around 740,000 distinct CDR3 sequences, under 40% found once. The source material was PBMCs. The source of these receptors is a human donor in good health (CMV status not recorded). Some clones in this sample may be carry-over from other donors' samples.

This clonotype was observed a handful of times. V and J are TRBV7-2 and TRBJ1-2; weak D call: TRBD1 (6 bases). V lost 5 bases and J lost 2, with 12 bases in between. From germline, CDR1 is SGHTA and CDR2 FQGNSA. The CDR3 has 14 residues. The CDR3 DNA reads as TGTGCCAGCAGCCAAACCCAGGGGAACTATGGCTACACCTTC. Its translation is CASSQTQGNYGYTF.

To note about this clonotype: Just one base apart from a much larger clone, this may be a read error. The chain employs TRBV7-2 and TRBJ2-2; maybe TRBD2 (6 bases). In germline, CDR1 is SGHTA, CDR2 FQGNSA. The CDR3 is 15 amino acids. CDR3 in DNA: TGTGCCACCAGCTCCCTAGCGACGAACACCGGGGAGCTGTTTTTT. Amino acids: CATSSLATNTGELFF. The full variable domain, its missing parts supplied by reference TRBV7-2 and TRBJ2-2, is GAGVSQSPSNKVTEKGKDVELRCDPISGHTALYWYRQSLGQGLEFLIYFQGNSAPDKSGLPSDRFSAERTGGSVSTLTIQRTQQEDSAVYLCATSSLATNTGELFFGEGSRLTVL.

With regard to this clonotype: A read error may be the cause here, since a much bigger clone is one base away. CDR3 protein: CASSSGLPPTAKYF. The CDR3 region has the DNA TGTGCCAGCAGCTCTGGACTGCCCCCCACGGCCAAGTACTTC. The chain joins TRBV7-2 to TRBJ2-5; TRBD2 might be the D (5 bases). V lost 4 bases, J lost 12 bases, and 21 bases lay in between. Germline CDR1 is SGHTA and CDR2 is FQGNSA. CDR3 length equals 14 residues.

The chain carries TRBV18 and TRBJ1-1; a possible D gene is TRBD1 (5 bases). Deletions cut 0 bases from V and 0 bases from J, with 11 bases between. Germline loops: CDR1 KGHSH, CDR2 LQKENI. This CDR3 has 16 residues. The chain's CDR3 is CASSPPGGGLNTEAFF. CDR3 nucleotide sequence: TGTGCCAGCTCACCACCGGGTGGGGGATTGAACACTGAAGCTTTCTTT. Combining the CDR3 with reference TRBV18 and TRBJ1-1 gives the whole variable domain NAGVMQNPRHLVRRRGQEARLRCSPMKGHSHVYWYRQLPEEGLKFMVYLQKENIIDESGMPKERFSAEFPKEGPSILRIQQVVRGDSAAYFCASSPPGGGLNTEAFFGQGTRLTVV.

V and J are TRBV7-6 and TRBJ1-6; tentative D call: TRBD1 (6 bases). CDR1 SGHVS and CDR2 FNYEAQ come from the germline V gene. The CDR3 length is 18 residues. Trimming cost V 0 bases and J 9 bases, with 21 bases left between them. CDR3 bases: TGTGCCAGCAGCTTAGCAGTTCCGGACAGATCCAGGATTTCACCCCTCCACTTT. Its protein product is CASSLAVPDRSRISPLHF.

This clonotype has more than one count but fewer than ten. The rearrangement links TRBV7-3 to TRBJ2-3; 9 bases are shared with TRBD2. The V gene end was trimmed by 6 bases and the J gene end by 2 bases; junction bases not matched to a gene: 6. Looked up from germline, CDR1 is SGHTA and CDR2 is FQGTGA. The CDR3 runs 15 residues. The CDR3 loop is CASRVAGAPTDTQYF. The DNA of the CDR3 is TGTGCCAGCAGAGTAGCGGGGGCACCCACAGATACGCAGTATTTT.

This clonotype was seen only a few times. The chain combines TRBV14 with TRBJ2-7; D uncertain. Looked up from germline, CDR1 is SGHDN and CDR2 is FVKESK. The CDR3 has 15 residues. Deletions cut 0 bases from V and 0 bases from J, with 9 bases between. Here the CDR3 reads CASSQELAVSYEQYF. The CDR3 DNA follows: TGTGCCAGCAGCCAAGAATTGGCAGTCTCCTACGAGCAGTACTTC.

This clonotype was counted only a few times. The V and J genes are TRBV28 and TRBJ1-1; 11 bases map to TRBD1. Trimming took 6 bases from V and 6 from J; bases not matched to a gene: 9. Germline V gives CDR1 MDHEN, CDR2 SYDVKM. The length of the CDR3 is 15 residues. CDR3 region: CASRQQGQGEAEAFF. The CDR3 DNA reads as TGTGCCAGCAGGCAACAGGGACAGGGGGAGGCTGAAGCTTTCTTT.

The sample holds a few counts of this clonotype. The rearrangement links TRBV6-5 to TRBJ2-1; 10 positions agree with TRBD2. Germline CDR1 is MNHEY and CDR2 is SVGAGI. This CDR3 contains 16 residues. V shed 0 bases and J 2 bases; nucleotides not matched to a gene: 1. The DNA for the CDR3 is TGTGCCAGCAGTTACTCTCTAGCGGGAGCCTACAATGAGCAGTTCTTC. Residues: CASSYSLAGAYNEQFF.

The chain is built from TRBV5-1 and TRBJ2-1; TRBD2 might be the D (7 bases). The CDR3 totals 14 residues. V lost 5 bases and J lost 7, with 16 bases in between. Germline V gene lookup returns CDR1 SGHRS and CDR2 YFSETQ. The CDR3 coding sequence is TGCGCCAGCAGTCACAGGGAGGGGTTTAATGAGCAGTTCTTC. It translates to CASSHREGFNEQFF.

This clonotype was counted between two and nine times. This chain connects TRBV19 to TRBJ2-7; a possible D gene is TRBD2 (5 bases). This CDR3 region has 15 residues. Germline lookup yields CDR1 LNHDA and CDR2 SQIVND (reference sequence). Trimming took 5 bases from V and 4 from J, leaving 18 bases between them. The CDR3 region has the DNA TGTGCCAGTAGTCTCGGAGCCAGCGAGGGATACGAGCAGTACTTC. This gives the protein CASSLGASEGYEQYF.

Only a few counts were recorded for this clonotype. V is TRBV19 and J is TRBJ2-7, with D possibly matching TRBD2 (7 bases). Germline values: CDR1 LNHDA, CDR2 SQIVND (reference sequence). The CDR3 sequence is 14 residues long. V dropped 4 bases and J dropped 6 bases, with 16 bases sitting between them. In nucleotides, the CDR3 is TGTGCCAGTAGTAGCGGGAGAGCAGGGGTCGAGCAGTACTTC. It translates to CASSSGRAGVEQYF. Variable domain in full (rest from reference TRBV19 and TRBJ2-7): DGGITQSPKYLFRKEGQNVTLSCEQNLNHDAMYWYRQDPGQGLRLIYYSQIVNDFQKGDIAEGYSVSREKKESFPLTVTSAQKNPTAFYLCASSSGRAGVEQYFGPGTRLTVT.

This clonotype has more than one count but fewer than ten. This chain joins TRBV14 and TRBJ1-1, with D maybe TRBD1 (5 bases). The CDR3 totals 15 residues. Trimming cost V 5 bases and J 6 bases, with 19 bases left between them. The germline CDR1 and CDR2 sequences are SGHDN and FVKESK. The DNA for the CDR3 is TGTGCCAGCAGCTGGTGGGGTCGAGGGGCTTCTGAAGCTTTCTTT. Translation gives CASSWWGRGASEAFF.

This clonotype has only a few counts. The chain joins TRBV12-3 or TRBV12-4 to TRBJ2-1, with TRBD2 matching 10 bases. CDR3 length equals 15 residues. Losses at the gene ends were 5 bases for V and 4 bases for J; bases not matched to a gene: 5. CDR3 coding DNA: TGTGCCAGCAGTCTCACTAGCGGGGAGTACAATGAGCAGTTCTTC. Its translation: CASSLTSGEYNEQFF.

J is TRBJ2-2 and V is TRBV28; D is perhaps TRBD1 or TRBD2 (6 bases each). Trimming removed 8 bases from V and 0 bases from J, with 13 bases in between. The CDR3 spans 15 residues. Germline V gene lookup returns CDR1 MDHEN and CDR2 SYDVKM. Here the CDR3 DNA reads TGTGCCAGCGTGGGGGGCCAGGCGAACACCGGGGAGCTGTTTTTT. It yields the protein CASVGGQANTGELFF. Complete variable domain (other parts from reference TRBV28 and TRBJ2-2): DVKVTQSSRYLVKRTGEKVFLECVQDMDHENMFWYRQDPGLGLRLIYFSYDVKMKEKGDIPEGYSVSREKKERFSLILESASTNQTSMYLCASVGGQANTGELFFGEGSRLTVL.

This clonotype was found a few times. This chain joins TRBV28 and TRBJ1-2; 10 bases are a match to TRBD1. Germline V gene sequence: CDR1 MDHEN, CDR2 SYDVKM. The CDR3 loop spans 15 amino acids. V shed 5 bases and J 2 bases; nucleotides not matched to a gene: 5. CDR3 DNA: TGTGCCAGCAGTCCAAGGGACAGGGGAAACTATGGCTACACCTTC. It specifies CASSPRDRGNYGYTF.

This clonotype was counted only a few times. The chain is built from TRBV6-5 and TRBJ2-1, with D hard to call. V shed 7 bases and J shed 9 bases, with 10 bases lying between them. In germline, CDR1 is MNHEY, CDR2 SVGAGI. The CDR3 loop spans 11 amino acids. CDR3 sequence reads: CASTEMGEQFF. CDR3 bases: TGTGCCAGCACGGAGATGGGTGAGCAGTTCTTC.

This clonotype has just a few counts. The chain uses TRBV5-1 and TRBJ1-5; tentative D call: TRBD1 (6 bases). The germline V gene has CDR1 SGHRS and CDR2 YFSETQ. The CDR3 totals 19 residues. The V end lost 3 bases, the J end lost 0 bases, and 22 bases lay between the germline ends. CDR3 sequence: CASSSYRDTYPPSNQPQHF. The CDR3 DNA follows: TGCGCCAGCAGCTCCTATAGGGACACCTACCCCCCTAGCAATCAGCCCCAGCATTTT.

The chain couples TRBV12-3 or TRBV12-4 to TRBJ2-7; TRBD1 matches at 8 bases. The CDR3 is 16 amino acids. The ends lost 6 bases at V and 1 base at J; junction bases unmatched: 11. As DNA, the CDR3 is TGTGCCAGCAGGACCGGGACAGGCCCCTCTTCCTACGAGCAGTACTTC. Its protein is CASRTGTGPSSYEQYF.

A few counts support this clonotype. The chain carries TRBV2 and TRBJ2-1; D remains unclear. Germline-derived CDR1 and CDR2 are SNHLY and FYNNEI. Trimming removed 7 bases at V and 4 bases at J, with 5 bases between. There are 11 residues in the CDR3. CDR3 coding DNA: TGTGCCAGCACGGAGTACAATGAGCAGTTCTTC. It translates to CASTEYNEQFF.

This clonotype has a handful of counts. The rearrangement uses TRBV25-1 and TRBJ1-5; D remains unclear. V was trimmed by 3 bases and J by 2 bases, leaving 8 bases between them. The CDR3 totals 14 residues. Germline V gene lookup returns CDR1 MGHDK and CDR2 SYGVNS. The CDR3 spells CASSDLRGNQPQHF. CDR3 sequence (DNA): TGTGCCAGCAGTGACCTCCGGGGCAATCAGCCCCAGCATTTT.

The table lists this clonotype with a few counts. The V gene is TRBV5-1, the J gene TRBJ2-5; tentatively, D is TRBD1 (5 bases). The CDR3 is 14 amino acids. CDR1 and CDR2 (germline): SGHRS, YFSETQ. Between the trimmed V and J ends, which lost 2 bases and 2 bases, there was a span of 10 bases. Here the CDR3 reads CASSFQTAQETQYF. CDR3 coding DNA: TGCGCCAGCAGCTTTCAGACAGCGCAAGAGACCCAGTACTTC. Filled out from reference TRBV5-1 and TRBJ2-5, the complete variable domain reads KAGVTQTPRYLIKTRGQQVTLSCSPISGHRSVSWYQQTPGQGLQFLFEYFSETQRNKGNFPGRFSGRQFSNSRSEMNVSTLELGDSALYLCASSFQTAQETQYFGPGTRLLVL.

This clonotype was observed a handful of times. This chain uses TRBV28 with TRBJ2-7; TRBD2 matches 7 bases. Germline CDR1 is MDHEN and CDR2 is SYDVKM. This CDR3 contains 15 residues. V lost 5 bases, J lost 3 bases, and 10 bases stayed unmatched. The CDR3 DNA sequence: TGTGCCAGCAGTCCCCCGGGGGGAGTCTACTACGAGCAGTACTTC. Protein product: CASSPPGGVYYEQYF.

The V gene is TRBV7-8, the J gene TRBJ1-6; maybe TRBD1 (5 bases). CDR3 length: 18 residues. V lost 1 base, J lost 2 bases, and 15 bases lay in between. Germline assignment: CDR1 SGHVS and CDR2 FQNEAQ. CDR3 protein: CASSLDRGALTYNSPLHF. The CDR3 DNA is TGTGCCAGCAGCTTAGATAGGGGAGCACTGACCTATAATTCACCCCTCCACTTT.

The V call is TRBV28, the J call TRBJ2-7; the D is unclear. The CDR3 spans 14 residues. CDR1 is MDHEN, CDR2 SYDVKM, per germline. Between the trimmed V and J ends, which lost 5 bases and 7 bases, there was a span of 18 bases. The CDR3 region is CASSVTGSLGEQYF. CDR3 coding DNA: TGTGCCAGCAGTGTAACCGGGTCTCTGGGGGAGCAGTACTTC. The full variable domain, rest sourced from reference TRBV28 and TRBJ2-7, is DVKVTQSSRYLVKRTGEKVFLECVQDMDHENMFWYRQDPGLGLRLIYFSYDVKMKEKGDIPEGYSVSREKKERFSLILESASTNQTSMYLCASSVTGSLGEQYFGPGTRLTVT.